These 16 T cell receptor beta chains originate from one sample sequenced in a study of cytomegalovirus exposure and HLA in healthy donors. With 60 Vbeta and 13 Jbeta primers, the PCR was carried out. Here immunoSEQ multiplex PCR was the method, and the copy in TCRdb shows in-frame clones only, minus some. The data include approximately 140,000 clones; the top ten clones carry less than 2%. The sample was PBMCs. The source of these receptors is a woman in her thirties or forties in good health and CMV-seronegative.

The rearrangement links TRBV4-3 to TRBJ2-3, with TRBD2 as a possible D gene (6 bases). Germline V lookup: CDR1 LGHNA, CDR2 YSLEER. The CDR3 extends over 17 amino acids. Deletions cut 0 bases from V and 3 bases from J, with 16 bases between. The CDR3 loop is CASSQDGRGRGTDTQYF. The CDR3 nucleotides read TGCGCCAGCAGCCAAGATGGACGGGGGAGAGGGACAGATACGCAGTATTTT.

V and J are TRBV13 and TRBJ2-7; tentative D call: TRBD1 (6 bases). Germline CDR1 and CDR2: PRHDT and FYEKMQ (reference sequence). The CDR3 spans 14 residues. V was cut by 10 bases and J by 6 bases, with 22 bases left in between. The CDR3 is CANLTRQAESEQYV. CDR3 DNA sequence: TGTGCCAACCTAACCCGACAGGCAGAAAGCGAGCAGTACGTC.

Concerning this clone itself: A junction end diverges from the germline sequence, so it may reflect a read error. The chain uses TRBV7-7 and TRBJ1-4, with 7 bases that match TRBD1. Germline lookup yields CDR1 SSHAT and CDR2 FNYEAQ (reference sequence). This CDR3 has 14 residues. The CDR3 region has the DNA TGTGCTAGCAGTCACGGGACAGCTAATGAAAAACTGTTTTTT. This sequence encodes CASSHGTANEKLFF.

The chain links TRBV7-3 to TRBJ2-3, with D possibly being TRBD1 (6 bases). CDR1 and CDR2 from the germline V gene are SGHTA and FQGTGA. V dropped 4 bases and J dropped 0 bases, with 20 bases sitting between them. The CDR3 sequence is 18 residues long. DNA for the CDR3: TGTGCCAGCAGCTCCCGGGACAATGTTGGGTGGAGCACAGATACGCAGTATTTT. Its translation is CASSSRDNVGWSTDTQYF.

The chain links TRBV6-4 to TRBJ1-1; no definite D call. The CDR3 length is 11 residues. The germline V gene encodes CDR1 MRHNA and CDR2 SNTAGT. V was clipped by 11 bases and J by 1 base, with 8 bases between them. The DNA for the CDR3 is TGTGCCTCACGGGGGAACACTGAAGCTTTCTTT. Its translation: CASRGNTEAFF.

This chain joins TRBV4-1 and TRBJ1-1; TRBD1 is a possible D gene (6 bases). The V and J ends lost 5 bases and 4 bases respectively, with 14 bases between them. CDR1 is MGHRA and CDR2 is YSYEKL in the germline V gene. This CDR3 has 14 residues. The CDR3 DNA reads TGCGCCAGCAGCAGAACAGGGCTAGGCACTGAAGCTTTCTTT. Protein: CASSRTGLGTEAFF.

V usage is TRBV11-2 and J usage is TRBJ1-3; tentative D call: TRBD1 (6 bases). From germline, CDR1 is SGHAT and CDR2 FQNNGV. The CDR3 extends over 15 amino acids. Trimming took off 7 bases at V and 4 bases at J, with 17 bases between the two ends. CDR3 nucleotide sequence: TGTGCCAGCACCTTTTCCGGGACACCAGGAAACACCATATATTTT. The encoded protein is CASTFSGTPGNTIYF.

The J gene is TRBJ1-1, the V gene TRBV19, with 8 bases aligning to TRBD1. V lost 5 bases, J lost 1 base, and 6 bases stayed unmatched. This CDR3 has 15 residues. CDR1 LNHDA and CDR2 SQIVND come from the germline V gene (reference sequence). The CDR3 loop reads CASSPRQGRNTEAFF. CDR3 bases: TGTGCCAGTAGTCCACGACAGGGGAGGAACACTGAAGCTTTCTTT.

The gene calls are TRBV6-1 and TRBJ1-2; D unclear. The V end lost 0 bases, the J end lost 5 bases, and 4 bases lay between the germline ends. The CDR3 runs 12 residues. Germline loops: CDR1 MNHNS, CDR2 SASEGT. The CDR3 here is CASSEATYGYTF. The DNA of the CDR3 is TGTGCCAGCAGTGAAGCGACTTATGGCTACACCTTC.

CDR3 loop: CATSRDAGRGRNTIYF. The CDR3 region has the DNA TGTGCCACCAGCAGAGACGCGGGCAGGGGGAGAAACACCATATATTTT. The rearrangement links TRBV15 to TRBJ1-3; 7 positions match TRBD1. Trimming removed 0 bases from V and 5 bases from J; junction bases left unmatched: 7. CDR1 and CDR2 (germline): LNHNV, YYDKDF (reference sequence). CDR3 size: 16 residues.

CDR3 sequence (DNA): TGTGCCAGCAGTTTAAGGGCGGGGCTGGATACGCAGTATTTT. Protein product: CASSLRAGLDTQYF. V is TRBV28 and J is TRBJ2-3, with D possibly being TRBD2 (6 bases). Looked up from germline, CDR1 is MDHEN and CDR2 is SYDVKM. CDR3 length: 14 amino acids. Trimming left V 2 bases short and J 6 bases short, with 12 bases between.

The chain is built from TRBV7-2 and TRBJ2-1; 9 bases are a match to TRBD1. J gave up 8 bases and V 6 bases, and 8 bases lay outside the gene matches. Germline CDR1 reads SGHTA; CDR2 reads FQGNSA. The CDR3 consists of 14 residues. CDR3 region: CASSSDRGRYEQFF. CDR3 bases: TGTGCCAGCAGTTCGGACAGGGGAAGATATGAGCAGTTCTTC.

DNA of the CDR3: TGTGCCACCAGCAGGGACCGGACAGGGACGGGAAACACCATATATTTT. Its translation is CATSRDRTGTGNTIYF. The V call is TRBV15, the J call TRBJ1-3; the match to TRBD1 covers 8 bases. J was trimmed by 4 bases and V by 3 bases; bases with no gene match: 8. The CDR3 is 16 amino acids. Germline CDR1 reads LNHNV; CDR2 reads YYDKDF (reference sequence).

Here the CDR3 DNA reads TGTGCCAGCAGTTCAGGGTATGGCAATCAGCCCCAGCATTTT. Residues: CASSSGYGNQPQHF. J is TRBJ1-5 and V is TRBV6-5, with D perhaps TRBD1 (5 bases). CDR3 length: 14 amino acids. Per germline, CDR1 MNHEY and CDR2 SVGAGI. The V gene lost 4 bases and the J gene lost 2 bases, with 9 bases spanning the gap.

The J gene is TRBJ2-3, the V gene TRBV6-1; TRBD1 is a possible D gene (6 bases). In germline, CDR1 is MNHNS, CDR2 SASEGT. There are 14 residues in the CDR3. The V end lost 6 bases, the J end lost 2 bases, and 12 bases lay between the germline ends. The CDR3 DNA sequence: TGTGCCAGCAGCCCCGGGACATACACAGATACGCAGTATTTT. Translating gives CASSPGTYTDTQYF.

V and J are TRBV5-1 and TRBJ1-6; 8 bases are a match to TRBD1. J was trimmed by 9 bases and V by 6 bases; bases with no gene match: 8. The CDR3 runs to 14 residues. Germline CDR1 reads SGHRS; CDR2 reads YFSETQ. The CDR3 reads CASTETGAGSPLHF. Here the CDR3 DNA reads TGCGCCAGCACCGAGACAGGGGCTGGTTCACCCCTCCACTTT.